This TCR beta chain was obtained from a study of lymphopenia after photon versus proton radiotherapy. Study-wide findings and caveats: Photon-treated patients lost naive T cells and TCR diversity; proton-treated stayed stable. Oligoclonal CD8+ Temra expansion after nadir drove photon patients' diversity drop. Only patients who died were analyzed for survival; proton advantage is unproven.

A word on this clone: The target antigen is unknown.

Germline-derived CDR1 and CDR2 are SNHLY and FYNNEI. The CDR3 loop spans 15 amino acids. Trimming cost V 5 bases and J 2 bases, with 15 bases left between them. The method was immunoSEQ multiplex PCR; TCRdb's version includes in-frame clones alone and lacks a portion of them. Here the sample spans tens of thousands of clones, more than 75% being singletons. V gene TRBV2 combines with J gene TRBJ2-5, with a tentative D call TRBD2 (7 bases). The material sequenced was peripheral blood, taken from a patient treated with photon-based radiotherapy. The source is a woman in her 50s with cholangiocarcinoma. CDR3 protein: CASSLGGEQQETQYF. Here the CDR3 DNA reads TGTGCCAGCAGTCTAGGGGGGGAACAACAAGAGACCCAGTACTTC.